The sequence of this T cell receptor (beta chain) was determined in a study of metastatic and nonmetastatic thyroid tumors. Looking at the study overall: Repertoire comparisons spanned blood and tumor or nodule tissue from malignant and benign thyroid patients. Study-level results: The reported finding was significantly higher TCR beta diversity in malignant thyroid tumors relative to benign nodules, in blood and tumor.

Prior to thyroid surgery, none of the patients had received any treatment. In the original processing: Clinicopathological groups of papillary thyroid cancer showed CDR3 differences that were used to build a distant-metastasis classifier. TCRdb re-processed the PCR reads through MiXCR. TCRdb, not the original authors, processed these V and J calls. The data show 14,000 to 15,000 clones, with around 23% seen just once and approximately 7.7% held by the top ten. In this sample, this clone turned up many times. Its antigen remains unidentified. This CDR3 is built from 14 residues. Germline assignment: CDR1 SNHLY and CDR2 FYNNEI. The V end was cut by 3 bases, the J end by 3 bases, with 9 bases between.

Sequenced input: tumor tissue. J is TRBJ1-5 and V is TRBV2, with no clear D. The TCR comes from a female donor with papillary thyroid cancer or a benign thyroid nodule (not recorded which). Some clones in this sample may be carry-over from other donors' samples. CDR3 in DNA: TGTGCCAGCAGTGACAACACCCTCAATCAGCCCCAGCATTTT. Protein product: CASSDNTLNQPQHF.